This T cell receptor (beta chain) was sequenced for a study of CD8+ T cells in alopecia areata. Study results and caveats: Amid tofacitinib therapy, many expanded lesional clones stayed present in scalp and blood.

Of note for this clone: Its antigen is currently unknown.

The sample's treatment: oral pan-JAK inhibitor, 5-10 mg twice daily. Those with alopecia areata gave lesional scalp punch biopsies and peripheral blood. This CDR3 has 21 amino acids. V lost 0 bases and J lost 2, with 29 bases in between. CDR1 is LNHNV and CDR2 is YYDKDF in the germline V gene (reference sequence). cDNA reverse transcribed from extracted RNA served as the sequencing template. Method: immunoSEQ multiplex PCR; TCRdb's copy keeps in-frame clones and lacks some. Of about 140,000 clones in the sample, roughly four fifths were seen once. This sequence was found in a human donor with alopecia areata. This chain connects TRBV15 to TRBJ2-7, with D unclear. The material sequenced was CD8+ T cells sorted from blood, taken at week 4, from a patient treated with tofacitinib. The CDR3 is CATSRDPPVRTQTLETYEQYF. The CDR3 coding sequence is TGTGCCACCAGCAGAGATCCGCCCGTCAGGACCCAGACCCTTGAAACCTACGAGCAGTACTTC.